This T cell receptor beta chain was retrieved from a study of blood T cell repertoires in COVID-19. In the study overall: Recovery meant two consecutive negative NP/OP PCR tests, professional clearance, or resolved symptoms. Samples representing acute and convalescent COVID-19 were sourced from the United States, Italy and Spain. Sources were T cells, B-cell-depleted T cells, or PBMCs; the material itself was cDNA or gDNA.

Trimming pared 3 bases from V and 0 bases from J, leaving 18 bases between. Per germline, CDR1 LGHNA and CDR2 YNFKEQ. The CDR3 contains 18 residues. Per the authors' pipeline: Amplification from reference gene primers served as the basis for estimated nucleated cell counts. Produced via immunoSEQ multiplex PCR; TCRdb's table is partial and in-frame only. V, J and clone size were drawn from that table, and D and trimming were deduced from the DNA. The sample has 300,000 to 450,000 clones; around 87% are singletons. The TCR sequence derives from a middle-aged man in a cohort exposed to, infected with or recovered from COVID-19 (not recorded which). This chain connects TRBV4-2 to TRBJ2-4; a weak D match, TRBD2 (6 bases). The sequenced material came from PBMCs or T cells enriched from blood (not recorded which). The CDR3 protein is CASSQARDLAVAKNIQYF. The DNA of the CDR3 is TGTGCCAGCAGCCAGGCCCGGGATTTAGCGGTAGCCAAAAACATTCAGTACTTC.